A single T cell receptor (beta chain) is shown here with its context. The authors' processing: Nucleated cell number was recorded as an estimate derived from reference gene primer amplification. Profiling relied on immunoSEQ multiplex PCR, and the TCRdb table lists in-frame clones only, not all of them. D and trimming were read from the DNA, whereas the V and J calls and clone size are those reported in that table. The data contain around 190,000 clones, around 83% of them singletons. The data are from a study of blood T cell repertoires in COVID-19. Study in general: Italy, Spain and the United States were the sources of the convalescent and acute COVID-19 samples. PBMCs, B-cell-depleted T cells, or T cells provided the cDNA or gDNA that made up the material.

The TCR comes from a human donor in a cohort sampled during active COVID-19. Input material: peripheral blood.

In nucleotides, the CDR3 is TGTGCCAGCAGTGACGAGAGCAATCAGCCCCAGCATTTT. This sequence encodes CASSDESNQPQHF. This chain joins TRBV2 and TRBJ1-5, with D hard to call. Trimming shortened V by 3 bases and J by 1 base, and 4 bases separated the two germline ends. Germline CDR1 and CDR2: SNHLY and FYNNEI. This CDR3 spans 13 amino acids.